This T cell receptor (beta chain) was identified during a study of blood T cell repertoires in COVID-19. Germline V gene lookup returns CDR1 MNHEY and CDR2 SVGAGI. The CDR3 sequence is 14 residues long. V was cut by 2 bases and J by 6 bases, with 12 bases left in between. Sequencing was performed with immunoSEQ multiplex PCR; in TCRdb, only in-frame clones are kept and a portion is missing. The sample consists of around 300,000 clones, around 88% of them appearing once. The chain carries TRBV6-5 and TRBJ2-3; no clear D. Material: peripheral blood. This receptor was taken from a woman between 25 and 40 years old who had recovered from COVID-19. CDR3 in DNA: TGTGCCAGCAGTTACGGTAGAGAGCTTGATACGCAGTATTTT. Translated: CASSYGRELDTQYF.